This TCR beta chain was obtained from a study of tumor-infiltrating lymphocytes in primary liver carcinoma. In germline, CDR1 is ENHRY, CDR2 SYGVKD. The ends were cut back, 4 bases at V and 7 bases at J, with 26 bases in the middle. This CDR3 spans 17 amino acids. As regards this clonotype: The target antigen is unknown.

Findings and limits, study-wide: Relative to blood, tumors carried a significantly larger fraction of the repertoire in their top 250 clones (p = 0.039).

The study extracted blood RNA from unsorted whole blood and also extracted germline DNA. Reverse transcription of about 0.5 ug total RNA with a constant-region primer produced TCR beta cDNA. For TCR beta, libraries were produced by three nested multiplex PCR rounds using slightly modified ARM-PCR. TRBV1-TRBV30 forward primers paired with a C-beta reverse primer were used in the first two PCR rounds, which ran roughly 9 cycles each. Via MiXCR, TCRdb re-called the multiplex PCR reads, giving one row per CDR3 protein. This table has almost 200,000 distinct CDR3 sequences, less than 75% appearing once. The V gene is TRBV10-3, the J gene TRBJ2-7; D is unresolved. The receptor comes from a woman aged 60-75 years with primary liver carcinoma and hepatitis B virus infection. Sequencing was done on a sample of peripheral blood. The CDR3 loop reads CAISVESQTPWASEQYF. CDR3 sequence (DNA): TGTGCCATCAGTGTTGAGTCACAAACCCCCTGGGCGAGTGAGCAGTACTTC.